These 20 T cell receptor beta chains originate from one sample sequenced in a study of vaccination effects on CD4 cells after COVID-19. Sequencing used immunoSEQ multiplex PCR; TCRdb keeps in-frame clones, though not all of them. The repertoire holds about 70,000 clones, with about 80% as singletons. These receptors' targets are unknown. Before sequencing, viral peptide pools were used by the ViraFEST assay to expand antigen-specific CD4+ T cells. Isolation of CD4+ T cells took place after approximately ten days of culture. Among the vaccine recipients, none had a prior SARS-CoV-2 infection, and nucleocapsid antibodies were negative. The source material was CD4+ T cells from PBMCs cultured with SARS-CoV-2 spike peptides, sampled before COVID-19 vaccination. All receptors derive from a human donor who received a COVID-19 vaccine.

The chain employs TRBV3-1 (or the pseudogene TRBV3-2) and TRBJ2-7; D might be TRBD2 (6 bases). V dropped 3 bases and J dropped 2 bases, with 14 bases sitting between them. CDR3 length equals 15 residues. Germline V gives CDR1 LGHDT, CDR2 YNNKEL (reference sequence). The CDR3 loop reads CASSHPCGATYEQYV. CDR3 DNA sequence: TGTGCCAGCAGCCACCCGTGCGGGGCAACCTACGAGCAGTACGTC.

This sequence joins TRBV25-1 and TRBJ2-2, with D perhaps given as TRBD1 or TRBD2 (7 bases each). Between the trimmed V and J ends, which lost 6 bases and 4 bases, there was a span of 15 bases. The germline V gene has CDR1 MGHDK and CDR2 SYGVNS. The CDR3 runs to 15 residues. As DNA, the CDR3 is TGTGCCAGCAGCCTTCAGGGGGAGGGCACCGGGGAGCTGTTTTTT. This sequence encodes CASSLQGEGTGELFF.

This chain links TRBV5-1 with TRBJ2-3; D not certain. Germline CDR1 reads SGHRS; CDR2 reads YFSETQ. This CDR3 region has 17 residues. The germline V and J ends were trimmed by 0 bases and 4 bases, with 18 bases remaining between them. The DNA for the CDR3 is TGCGCCAGCAGCTTGGTCGTAGGTTTGCCAGCTTCAGATACGCAGTATTTT. Its translation is CASSLVVGLPASDTQYF.

The rearrangement uses TRBV24-1 and TRBJ2-2; D gene ambiguous. The CDR3 loop spans 14 amino acids. From germline, CDR1 is KGHDR and CDR2 SFDVKD. Trimming removed 3 bases from V and 1 base from J, with 5 bases in between. The DNA of the CDR3 is TGTGCCACCAGTGATGCTAGGAACACCGGGGAGCTGTTTTTT. Protein: CATSDARNTGELFF.

This clone showed up just once. The chain links TRBV7-3 to TRBJ1-2; D uncertain. Trimming took off 3 bases at V and 2 bases at J, with 10 bases between the two ends. This CDR3 spans 14 amino acids. Germline V gene lookup returns CDR1 SGHTA and CDR2 FQGTGA. CDR3 in amino acids: CASSFGNGNYGYTF. The CDR3, as DNA: TGTGCCAGCAGCTTCGGGAATGGGAACTATGGCTACACCTTC.

Concerning this clone itself: One end of the junction does not line up with germline, which may come from a read error. The chain links TRBV28 to TRBJ1-2; D perhaps matches TRBD1 (5 bases). The CDR3 totals 10 residues. CDR1 and CDR2 from the germline V gene are MDHEN and SYDVKM. The CDR3 DNA sequence: TGTGCCAGCAGTCGGGACCGCTTAGGATTC. This codes for CASSRDRLGF.

The chain couples TRBV18 to TRBJ1-1, with a possible D match to TRBD1 (5 bases). This CDR3 spans 15 amino acids. Trimming removed 3 bases at V and 10 bases at J, with 21 bases between. From germline, CDR1 is KGHSH and CDR2 LQKENI. The CDR3 region has the DNA TGTGCCAGCTCACCCGCTGGGACGGGAGAGAGAGGAGCTTTCTTT. Its protein product is CASSPAGTGERGAFF.

This chain joins TRBV29-1 and TRBJ1-4; TRBD1 is a possible D gene (5 bases). The V and J ends lost 0 bases and 7 bases respectively, with 12 bases between them. Germline V gives CDR1 SQVTM, CDR2 ANQGSEA. The CDR3 totals 14 residues. CDR3 loop: CSVEDPGGSEKLFF. The CDR3 region has the DNA TGCAGCGTTGAAGATCCGGGGGGGAGTGAAAAACTGTTTTTT.

V is TRBV5-8 and J is TRBJ1-5, with TRBD1 as a possible D gene (5 bases). The CDR3 spans 16 residues. The V and J ends lost 0 bases and 3 bases respectively, with 13 bases between them. The V gene's germline CDR1 is SGHTS and CDR2 YDEGEE. CDR3 nucleotide sequence: TGTGCCAGCAGCTTGGCGGGGGGGTTTAACAATCAGCCCCAGCATTTT. Protein product: CASSLAGGFNNQPQHF.

This chain links TRBV18 with TRBJ1-3; D remains ambiguous. V was shortened by 0 bases and J by 4 bases, with 10 bases between the two germline ends. Germline CDR1 KGHSH, CDR2 LQKENI. The CDR3 covers 15 residues. CDR3 nucleotide sequence: TGTGCCAGCTCACCACCGGGAATAGCAGGAAACACCATATATTTT. Translation gives CASSPPGIAGNTIYF.

The V call is TRBV6-5, the J call TRBJ2-7, with D perhaps matching TRBD2 (5 bases). The germline gives CDR1 MNHEY, CDR2 SVGAGI. The CDR3 is 14 residues long. Trimming took off 0 bases at V and 6 bases at J, with 12 bases between the two ends. CDR3 coding DNA: TGTGCCAGCAGTTACTCGGGGAGCCCAGGCGAGCAGTACGTC. Protein sequence: CASSYSGSPGEQYV.

This clone was found a few times. The rearrangement uses TRBV7-3 and TRBJ2-2; tentative D call: TRBD2 (5 bases). V lost 1 base to trimming and J lost 6 bases, with 15 bases between them. The germline CDR1 and CDR2 sequences are SGHTA and FQGTGA. The CDR3 sequence is 16 residues long. The CDR3 nucleotides read TGTGCCAGCAGCTTAATTGGTAGCGCCTCGGCCGGGGAGCTGTTTTTT. This sequence encodes CASSLIGSASAGELFF. The variable domain in full, with the rest retrieved from reference TRBV7-3 and TRBJ2-2, is GAGVSQTPSNKVTEKGKYVELRCDPISGHTALYWYRQSLGQGPEFLIYFQGTGAADDSGLPNDRFFAVRPEGSVSTLKIQRTERGDSAVYLCASSLIGSASAGELFFGEGSRLTVL.

This chain joins TRBV2 and TRBJ2-5; D remains ambiguous. This CDR3 has 15 amino acids. Germline V gene lookup returns CDR1 SNHLY and CDR2 FYNNEI. The V end was cut by 3 bases, the J end by 4 bases, with 15 bases between. CDR3 in DNA: TGTGCCAGCAGTGAGGGGTTGTCCCGTCCAGAGACCCAGTACTTC. This encodes CASSEGLSRPETQYF.

This clone turned up a few times. The CDR3 sequence is CASSWQETSNQPQHF. The CDR3, as DNA: TGTGCCAGTAGTTGGCAGGAGACAAGCAATCAGCCCCAGCATTTT. This rearrangement joins TRBV19 to TRBJ1-5; D gene unclear. The CDR3 is 15 amino acids. Trimming took 5 bases from V and 1 from J, leaving 12 bases between them. Germline values: CDR1 LNHDA, CDR2 SQIVND (reference sequence).

This clone has a handful of counts. This chain links TRBV4-2 with TRBJ1-6, with 8 bases fitting TRBD1. Germline trimming cut 0 bases from V and 10 bases from J; bases unmatched to any gene: 8. The germline V gene encodes CDR1 LGHNA and CDR2 YNFKEQ. The CDR3 loop spans 16 amino acids. The CDR3 here is CASSQDVGQGRSPLHF. CDR3 bases: TGTGCCAGCAGCCAAGATGTAGGACAGGGAAGATCACCCCTCCACTTT.

The chain uses TRBV4-1 and TRBJ2-1; 9 bases align to TRBD2. V gave up 0 bases and J gave up 8 bases; unmatched junction bases: 8. CDR3 length equals 16 residues. Germline CDR1 is MGHRA and CDR2 is YSYEKL. This chain's CDR3 is CASSQDLAAGGHEQFF. CDR3 sequence (DNA): TGCGCCAGCAGCCAAGATTTAGCAGCGGGGGGACATGAGCAGTTCTTC.

This chain joins TRBV12-5 and TRBJ1-2; D gene uncertain. Germline-derived CDR1 and CDR2 are LGHNT and FRNRAP. The V end was cut by 3 bases, the J end by 4 bases, with 12 bases between. The CDR3 extends over 14 amino acids. The CDR3 DNA sequence: TGTGCTAGTGGTTTATGGTTAAAATCCTATGGCTACACCTTC. Translating it yields CASGLWLKSYGYTF. The variable domain in full, completed from reference TRBV12-5 and TRBJ1-2, reads DARVTQTPRHKVTEMGQEVTMRCQPILGHNTVFWYRQTMMQGLELLAYFRNRAPLDDSGMPKDRFSAEMPDATLATLKIQPSEPRDSAVYFCASGLWLKSYGYTFGSGTRLTVV.

The chain carries TRBV3-1 (or the pseudogene TRBV3-2) and TRBJ1-3; no clear D gene. The length of the CDR3 is 15 residues. Trimming removed 3 bases at V and 4 bases at J, with 13 bases between. Germline V gives CDR1 LGHDT, CDR2 YNNKEL (reference sequence). The CDR3 here is CASSQETRSGNTIYF. The CDR3 DNA sequence: TGTGCCAGCAGCCAGGAAACAAGGTCGGGAAACACCATATATTTT.

The rearrangement uses TRBV7-9 and TRBJ1-4; no clear D gene. This CDR3 contains 12 residues. CDR1 and CDR2 from the germline V gene are SEHNR and FQNEAQ (reference sequence). Trimming cost V 9 bases and J 8 bases, with 13 bases left between them. The CDR3 DNA follows: TGTGCCAGTCGTGGGGTTCGGGAAAAACTGTTTTTT. This sequence encodes CASRGVREKLFF.

V and J are TRBV11-2 and TRBJ2-2, with a tentative D call TRBD2 (5 bases). Germline CDR1 SGHAT, CDR2 FQNNGV. The CDR3 sequence is 15 residues long. The V gene lost 2 bases and the J gene lost 1 base, with 8 bases spanning the gap. The CDR3 region is CASSLRGRNTGELFF. The CDR3 DNA reads as TGTGCCAGCAGCTTACGGGGTAGGAACACCGGGGAGCTGTTTTTT.